Below, 30 T cell receptor beta chains from the same sample are listed, as sequenced in a study of OX40 agonist ivuxolimab in advanced cancers. The assay was immunoSEQ multiplex PCR, and TCRdb's table has in-frame clones only and misses some. Of about 86,000 clones listed, around 88% are singletons. The sample here was CD4+ or CD8+ T cells sorted from blood, taken in a trial of the OX40 agonist ivuxolimab. The receptors here all came from an adult with an advanced solid tumor such as melanoma, head and neck, liver or kidney cancer.

The chain links TRBV15 to TRBJ1-3; D ambiguous. V was cut by 3 bases and J by 4 bases, with 16 bases left in between. The V gene's germline CDR1 is LNHNV and CDR2 YYDKDF (reference sequence). The CDR3 contains 16 residues. For the CDR3, the DNA is TGTGCCACCAGCAGGGCCTATTGGGCGGAGGGAAACACCATATATTTT. Its protein is CATSRAYWAEGNTIYF.

This sequence joins TRBV15 and TRBJ1-5; D is unresolved. CDR1 and CDR2 from the germline V gene are LNHNV and YYDKDF (reference sequence). This CDR3 region has 15 residues. Trimming removed 4 bases from V and 2 bases from J, with 12 bases in between. CDR3 loop: CATSTKLSGNQPQHF. The CDR3, as DNA: TGTGCCACCAGCACAAAACTATCGGGCAATCAGCCCCAGCATTTT.

The chain combines TRBV28 with TRBJ1-2; D perhaps matches TRBD1 (5 bases). The CDR3 loop spans 14 amino acids. Germline V CDR1 and CDR2: MDHEN, SYDVKM. Trimming took off 3 bases at V and 5 bases at J, with 13 bases between the two ends. The CDR3 DNA follows: TGTGCCAGCAGTTTGGGGCACGTGCGGTATGGCTACACCTTC. It is translated as CASSLGHVRYGYTF.

This rearrangement joins TRBV6-5 to TRBJ2-4; D is unclear. This CDR3 contains 13 residues. The germline V and J ends were trimmed by 4 bases and 6 bases, with 10 bases remaining between them. CDR1 and CDR2 from the germline V gene are MNHEY and SVGAGI. CDR3 in DNA: TGTGCCAGCAGTTTAGCATCTCGAAACATTCAGTACTTC. This sequence encodes CASSLASRNIQYF.

The chain combines TRBV7-9 with TRBJ1-5, with TRBD1 matching 7 bases. In germline, CDR1 is SEHNR, CDR2 FQNEAQ (reference sequence). CDR3 length equals 15 residues. Germline trimming cut 1 base from V and 11 bases from J; bases unmatched to any gene: 11. In DNA form, the CDR3 reads TGTGCCAGCAGCTTAGGAGACAGCAGGGACAGAACCCAGCATTTT. Translation gives CASSLGDSRDRTQHF.

This chain joins TRBV7-8 and TRBJ2-2; D tentatively reads TRBD1 or TRBD2 (6 bases each). The CDR3 sequence is 18 residues long. The germline V gene encodes CDR1 SGHVS and CDR2 FQNEAQ. With 2 bases removed from V and 0 bases from J, the gap between germline ends came to 16 bases. In nucleotides, the CDR3 is TGTGCCAGCAGCTTATCAAGTCGGAGGGGGGCGAACACCGGGGAGCTGTTTTTT. Translating gives CASSLSSRRGANTGELFF. The entire variable domain, with the rest obtained from reference TRBV7-8 and TRBJ2-2, is as follows: GAGVSQSPRYKVAKRGQDVALRCDPISGHVSLFWYQQALGQGPEFLTYFQNEAQLDKSGLPSDRFFAERPEGSVSTLKIQRTQQEDSAVYLCASSLSSRRGANTGELFFGEGSRLTVL.

The V call is TRBV6-5, the J call TRBJ1-5, with D unclear. Germline assignment: CDR1 MNHEY and CDR2 SVGAGI. The CDR3 contains 11 residues. With 5 bases removed from V and 11 bases from J, the gap between germline ends came to 10 bases. The CDR3 region is CASSEMEAQHF. For the CDR3, the DNA is TGTGCCAGCAGTGAAATGGAGGCCCAGCATTTT.

DNA for the CDR3: TGTGCCAGCAGTTTAGGGTCACCCCTCCACTTT. Protein: CASSLGSPLHF. The chain uses TRBV28 and TRBJ1-6; D ambiguous. V was clipped by 2 bases and J by 10 bases, with 3 bases between them. Germline CDR1 and CDR2: MDHEN and SYDVKM. The CDR3 totals 11 residues.

The chain carries TRBV9 and TRBJ2-2; 8 bases are a match to TRBD2. The V gene's germline CDR1 is SGDLS and CDR2 YYNGEE. This CDR3 comprises 18 residues. Germline trimming cut 2 bases from V and 2 bases from J; bases unmatched to any gene: 11. CDR3 nucleotide sequence: TGTGCCAGCAGCGTTCTCATGCTAGCGGGTTTAAACACCGGGGAGCTGTTTTTT. Residues: CASSVLMLAGLNTGELFF.

This chain connects TRBV27 to TRBJ1-5, with D unclear. Per germline, CDR1 MNHEY and CDR2 SMNVEV (reference sequence). Trimming removed 4 bases from V and 0 bases from J, with 7 bases in between. This CDR3 is 14 amino acids long. This CDR3 reads CASSSGVSNQPQHF. CDR3 nucleotide sequence: TGTGCCAGCAGTTCCGGGGTTAGCAATCAGCCCCAGCATTTT.

This clone came up once. This sequence joins TRBV11-3 and TRBJ2-1, with 12 bases lining up with TRBD2. The junction had 7 bases not matched to a gene; V was cut back by 5 bases and J by 8 bases. Germline lookup yields CDR1 SGHNT and CDR2 YENEEA. The CDR3 has 15 amino acids. The CDR3 DNA reads as TGTGCCAGCAGCAAGACTAGCGGGAGTTCAGATGAGCAGTTCTTC. Its translation is CASSKTSGSSDEQFF.

V and J are TRBV12-5 and TRBJ2-3; 15 bases are shared with TRBD2. CDR1 is LGHNT and CDR2 is FRNRAP in the germline V gene. The CDR3 runs 18 residues. V lost 5 bases and J lost 4; bases outside the gene matches: 10. CDR3: CASGTGLAGGPFSDTQYF. CDR3 in DNA: TGTGCTAGTGGTACAGGACTAGCGGGAGGGCCGTTTTCAGATACGCAGTATTTT.

V gene TRBV12-5 combines with J gene TRBJ2-1; tentative D call: TRBD2 (5 bases). Trimming took 3 bases from V and 10 from J, leaving 16 bases between them. The germline CDR1 and CDR2 sequences are LGHNT and FRNRAP. This CDR3 is built from 14 residues. CDR3 in amino acids: CASGLDDWSGEQFF. The CDR3 region has the DNA TGTGCTAGTGGTTTAGACGACTGGTCGGGAGAGCAGTTCTTC.

The J gene is TRBJ2-7, the V gene TRBV4-1, with D unresolved. Trimming cost V 1 base and J 0 bases, with 7 bases left between them. Germline assignment: CDR1 MGHRA and CDR2 YSYEKL. CDR3 length: 14 amino acids. CDR3 bases: TGCGCCAGCAGCCAAGGGCTAGTCTCCTACGAGCAGTACTTC. Translation: CASSQGLVSYEQYF.

The chain joins TRBV2 to TRBJ2-1; D ambiguous. Trimming shortened V by 6 bases and J by 5 bases, and 14 bases separated the two germline ends. Per germline, CDR1 SNHLY and CDR2 FYNNEI. CDR3 size: 14 residues. The CDR3 loop reads CASSQLTPDNEQFF. DNA for the CDR3: TGTGCCAGCAGCCAATTGACTCCCGACAATGAGCAGTTCTTC. Filled out from reference TRBV2 and TRBJ2-1, the complete variable domain reads EPEVTQTPSHQVTQMGQEVILRCVPISNHLYFYWYRQILGQKVEFLVSFYNNEISEKSEIFDDQFSVERPDGSNFTLKIRSTKLEDSAMYFCASSQLTPDNEQFFGPGTRLTVL.

This clone was observed a few times. The V and J genes are TRBV10-1 and TRBJ2-3; 11 nucleotides line up with TRBD2. The length of the CDR3 is 17 residues. V lost 6 bases, J lost 6 bases, and 14 bases stayed unmatched. Germline V lookup: CDR1 WNHNN, CDR2 SYGVQD (reference sequence). The CDR3 coding sequence is TGCGCCAGCAGCCCCCGGACTAGCGGGCGGCTCGTGGATACGCAGTATTTT. It is translated as CASSPRTSGRLVDTQYF.

V is TRBV5-1 and J is TRBJ1-1; D not certain. The CDR3 consists of 13 residues. CDR1 and CDR2 from the germline V gene are SGHRS and YFSETQ. V gave up 3 bases and J gave up 2 bases, with 8 bases separating them. CDR3 in amino acids: CASSSTPNTEAFF. CDR3 bases: TGCGCCAGCAGCTCGACACCAAACACTGAAGCTTTCTTT.

This clone was observed a handful of times. The V gene is TRBV19, the J gene TRBJ2-7, with a possible D match to TRBD2 (5 bases). The V and J ends lost 7 bases and 7 bases respectively, with 23 bases between them. The CDR3 is 15 amino acids. Germline CDR1 is LNHDA and CDR2 is SQIVND (reference sequence). The CDR3 bases are TGTGCCAGTAATAATGCGGGCGCGCCTCGAGCTGAGCAGTACTTC. Translating gives CASNNAGAPRAEQYF.

This rearrangement joins TRBV4-3 to TRBJ2-3; no clear D. V was pared by 0 bases and J by 2 bases, with 15 bases between. The CDR3 totals 17 residues. Per germline, CDR1 LGHNA and CDR2 YSLEER. CDR3 nucleotide sequence: TGCGCCAGCAGCCAAGATACCTCTCGATGGAACACAGATACGCAGTATTTT. This gives the protein CASSQDTSRWNTDTQYF.

The gene calls are TRBV10-3 and TRBJ2-2; 9 positions agree with TRBD1. V lost 11 bases to trimming and J lost 3 bases; unmatched junction nucleotides: 4. Germline values: CDR1 ENHRY, CDR2 SYGVKD. The length of the CDR3 is 13 residues. In DNA form, the CDR3 reads TGTGCCGCCCGGGACAGGGACACCGGGGAGCTGTTTTTT. Protein: CAARDRDTGELFF.

The rearrangement uses TRBV7-2 and TRBJ1-1, with D uncertain. Trimming cost V 3 bases and J 2 bases, with 7 bases left between them. Germline V gene data show CDR1 as SGHTA and CDR2 as FQGNSA. This CDR3 is 13 amino acids long. This CDR3 reads CASSFSINTEAFF. Written as DNA, the CDR3 is TGTGCCAGCAGCTTTTCCATTAACACTGAAGCTTTCTTT.

This chain connects TRBV7-9 to TRBJ1-5, with D possibly matching TRBD1 (5 bases). The germline CDR1 and CDR2 sequences are SEHNR and FQNEAQ (reference sequence). The ends were cut back, 3 bases at V and 7 bases at J, with 13 bases in the middle. This CDR3 is 14 amino acids long. The CDR3 sequence: CASSFQGPRQPQHF. The CDR3 DNA is TGTGCCAGCAGCTTCCAGGGTCCGCGGCAGCCCCAGCATTTT.

CDR3 in amino acids: CASSPPDRVAHDSPLHF. CDR3 sequence (DNA): TGTGCCAGCTCACCACCCGACAGGGTCGCCCATGATTCACCCCTCCACTTT. V is TRBV18 and J is TRBJ1-6, with 7 nucleotides matching TRBD1. The CDR3 has 17 residues. The germline V gene has CDR1 KGHSH and CDR2 LQKENI. Germline trimming cut 0 bases from V and 8 bases from J; bases unmatched to any gene: 10.

The CDR3 protein is CASSQDRASGNTIYF. The CDR3 bases are TGCGCCAGCAGCCAAGACAGGGCCTCTGGAAACACCATATATTTT. The chain joins TRBV4-1 to TRBJ1-3; TRBD1 is a possible D gene (5 bases). V was cut by 0 bases and J by 0 bases, with 6 bases left in between. Germline lookup yields CDR1 MGHRA and CDR2 YSYEKL. The CDR3 runs to 15 residues.

The V call is TRBV6-5, the J call TRBJ1-2; D is possibly TRBD1 (5 bases). The germline V gene has CDR1 MNHEY and CDR2 SVGAGI. V dropped 8 bases and J dropped 3 bases, with 16 bases sitting between them. CDR3 length: 14 residues. The CDR3 nucleotides read TGTGCCAGCCGGGGTGCGGGGCGCGACTATGGCTACACCTTC. This gives the protein CASRGAGRDYGYTF.

The genes are TRBV7-9 and TRBJ1-1, with TRBD1 matching 7 bases. The CDR3 has 14 amino acids. After removal of 0 bases from V and 6 bases from J, the junction contained 4 bases not matched to a gene. Germline V gives CDR1 SEHNR, CDR2 FQNEAQ (reference sequence). Here the CDR3 reads CASSLADRRAEAFF. The CDR3 DNA sequence: TGTGCCAGCAGCTTAGCGGACAGGAGGGCTGAAGCTTTCTTT.

V gene TRBV29-1 combines with J gene TRBJ1-1; TRBD1 aligns across 8 bases. This CDR3 spans 13 amino acids. Germline CDR1 is SQVTM and CDR2 is ANQGSEA. The V segment lost 7 bases and the J segment 4 bases; nucleotides outside the gene matches: 8. The CDR3 coding sequence is TGCAGCGCTGCAAGGCAGGGGGCCACTGAAGCTTTCTTT. Translation gives CSAARQGATEAFF.

The chain is built from TRBV30 and TRBJ1-1; D unresolved. V lost 1 base and J 2 bases, leaving 8 bases between the germline ends. CDR1 and CDR2 from the germline V gene are GTSNPN and SVGIG (reference sequence). The CDR3 runs to 13 residues. CDR3 in amino acids: CAWSGNLNTEAFF. The CDR3 nucleotides are TGTGCCTGGAGTGGGAACCTAAACACTGAAGCTTTCTTT.

The V gene is TRBV7-2, the J gene TRBJ2-1, with D possibly being TRBD1 (5 bases). Trimming stripped 2 bases from V and 6 bases from J, with 14 bases between. This CDR3 has 15 amino acids. CDR1 and CDR2 from the germline V gene are SGHTA and FQGNSA. CDR3 residues: CASSLIALRGNEQFF. The CDR3 DNA reads as TGTGCCAGCAGCTTAATTGCCCTAAGGGGCAATGAGCAGTTCTTC.

The chain uses TRBV11-3 and TRBJ2-3; D is unresolved. V gave up 4 bases and J gave up 4 bases, with 15 bases separating them. Germline assignment: CDR1 SGHNT and CDR2 YENEEA. The length of the CDR3 is 15 residues. CDR3 nucleotides: TGTGCCAGCAGCTGGCTGGGAAGTAGTTCAGATACGCAGTATTTT. This translates into CASSWLGSSSDTQYF.